These 15 T cell receptor beta chains share one sample of origin, sequenced in a study of T cell repertoires in cytomegalovirus infection. TCRdb re-analysed the reads in MiXCR, keeping a single row per CDR3 protein. The sample holds about 830,000 distinct CDR3 sequences, roughly 33% seen once. Antigens of these TCRs are unknown. Sequences were derived from cultured CD8+ T cells from PBMCs, sampled from culture after CMV antigen stimulation. The receptors derive from a human donor in good health (CMV status not recorded). Some clones in this sample may be carry-over from other donors' samples.

J is TRBJ2-1 and V is TRBV4-1, with 11 positions matching TRBD2. The germline V gene encodes CDR1 MGHRA and CDR2 YSYEKL. The ends lost 3 bases at V and 9 bases at J; junction bases unmatched: 7. The CDR3 length is 15 residues. CDR3 DNA sequence: TGCGCCAGCAGCCATGCTAGCGGGGGGCCAGGTGAGCAGTTCTTC. Protein sequence: CASSHASGGPGEQFF.

This clonotype has just one count. The rearrangement links TRBV7-1 to TRBJ2-7, with 9 nucleotides matching TRBD1. Being an ORF, TRBV7-1 has a function that is uncertain. V shed 3 bases, J shed 2 bases, and the junction held 8 bases outside the gene matches. There are 16 residues in the CDR3. The CDR3 DNA is TGTGCCAGCAGCTCTGCGACAGGGGGAGCTACCTACGAGCAGTACGTC. Its translation is CASSSATGGATYEQYV.

The chain employs TRBV6-5 and TRBJ1-2, with TRBD1 as a possible D gene (5 bases). This CDR3 is built from 15 residues. From germline, CDR1 is MNHEY and CDR2 SVGAGI. Between the trimmed V and J ends, which lost 0 bases and 6 bases, there was a span of 14 bases. The CDR3 loop is CASSYSLAGKDGYTF. The CDR3 DNA follows: TGTGCCAGCAGTTACTCATTGGCAGGGAAGGATGGCTACACCTTC.

This clonotype was counted only a few times. This chain links TRBV25-1 with TRBJ2-2, with a tentative D call TRBD1 (5 bases). Trimming removed 4 bases at V and 2 bases at J, with 8 bases between. Germline V lookup: CDR1 MGHDK, CDR2 SYGVNS. The CDR3 is made up of 14 amino acids. The CDR3 DNA follows: TGTGCCAGCAGTGCCGACAGAAACACCGGGGAGCTGTTTTTT. Protein product: CASSADRNTGELFF. Variable domain in full (rest from reference TRBV25-1 and TRBJ2-2): EADIYQTPRYLVIGTGKKITLECSQTMGHDKMYWYQQDPGMELHLIHYSYGVNSTEKGDLSSESTVSRIRTEHFPLTLESARPSHTSQYLCASSADRNTGELFFGEGSRLTVL.

This clonotype was counted at least ten times. The chain links TRBV6-1 to TRBJ1-1; perhaps TRBD1 as D (6 bases). The CDR3 is 15 amino acids. V lost 2 bases to trimming and J lost 6 bases, with 16 bases between them. Germline loops: CDR1 MNHNS, CDR2 SASEGT. This chain's CDR3 is CASSEYYLGGSEAFF. The CDR3 bases are TGTGCCAGCAGTGAATATTATCTGGGGGGCTCTGAAGCTTTCTTT.

The V and J genes are TRBV4-3 and TRBJ2-1; D gene ambiguous. CDR3 length equals 13 residues. Germline CDR1 reads LGHNA; CDR2 reads YSLEER. V was trimmed by 4 bases and J by 4 bases, leaving 8 bases between them. In DNA form, the CDR3 reads TGCGCCAGCAGCCCCGCGAAGTACAATGAGCAGTTCTTC. Translating gives CASSPAKYNEQFF.

This clonotype occurred once. This chain joins TRBV20-1 and TRBJ1-2; the D is unclear. The CDR3 has 13 residues. Germline V gives CDR1 DFQATT, CDR2 SNEGSKA (reference sequence). Trimming removed 3 bases at V and 4 bases at J, with 12 bases between. As DNA, the CDR3 is TGCAGTGCTAGGATGGACGGATTCTATGGCTACACCTTC. Translation gives CSARMDGFYGYTF.

This clonotype appeared a few times. The V call is TRBV12-3 or TRBV12-4, the J call TRBJ1-1; a weak D match, TRBD1 (6 bases). V lost 2 bases to trimming and J lost 2 bases, with 15 bases between them. CDR3 length equals 16 residues. CDR3 coding DNA: TGTGCCAGCAGTTTACCGGGGGCAGGGGACAACACTGAAGCTTTCTTT. It translates to CASSLPGAGDNTEAFF.

This clonotype appeared many times. This chain joins TRBV28 and TRBJ2-3, with TRBD1 identical over 10 bases. Germline-derived CDR1 and CDR2 are MDHEN and SYDVKM. The CDR3 runs 18 residues. Unmatched junction bases numbered 13, after V lost 6 bases and J lost 1 base. The CDR3 DNA sequence: TGTGCCAGCAGGGGGACAGGGGAAAGCGGGGGCCGCACAGATACGCAGTATTTT. This translates into CASRGTGESGGRTDTQYF.

As to this clonotype: One junction end disagrees with the germline gene, perhaps due to a read error. The genes are TRBV4-1 and TRBJ2-4; 10 bases are shared with TRBD2. The CDR3 totals 15 residues. Germline lookup yields CDR1 MGHRA and CDR2 YSYEKL. The DNA for the CDR3 is TGTGCCAGCAGCCAAGCAGCTAGCGGGGGTGACATTCAGTACTTC. It encodes CASSQAASGGDIQYF.

This clonotype has a count of ten or more. V is TRBV7-8 and J is TRBJ2-5; 7 bases align to TRBD1. Germline-derived CDR1 and CDR2 are SGHVS and FQNEAQ. The junction had 5 bases not matched to a gene; V was cut back by 5 bases and J by 2 bases. The CDR3 has 14 amino acids. CDR3 sequence: CASSPRDRQETQYF. The CDR3 bases are TGTGCCAGCAGCCCTCGGGACAGACAAGAGACCCAGTACTTC.

This rearrangement joins TRBV7-9 to TRBJ2-3; the D gene is possibly TRBD1 (5 bases). Germline lookup yields CDR1 SEHNR and CDR2 FQNEAQ (reference sequence). The CDR3 extends over 13 amino acids. V was pared by 5 bases and J by 9 bases, with 15 bases between. The CDR3, as DNA: TGTGCCAGCAGCCCCAACCGGAAGGGGACGCAGTATTTT. Translated, it gives CASSPNRKGTQYF.

This sequence joins TRBV24-1 and TRBJ2-3, with 8 positions matching TRBD1. CDR1 and CDR2 (germline): KGHDR, SFDVKD. The CDR3 is made up of 16 amino acids. Losses at the gene ends were 2 bases for V and 3 bases for J; bases not matched to a gene: 6. CDR3 sequence (DNA): TGTGCCACCAGTGATTCGCTCGGACAGGGTACAGATACGCAGTATTTT. Residues: CATSDSLGQGTDTQYF.

This clonotype turned up a few times. The rearrangement joins TRBV9 to TRBJ1-6; 8 nucleotides agree with TRBD1. The J segment lost 4 bases and the V segment lost 0 bases, leaving 6 bases of the junction unmatched. CDR3 length: 17 residues. Germline CDR1 and CDR2: SGDLS and YYNGEE. This CDR3 is CASSVEATGDYNSPLHF. DNA for the CDR3: TGTGCCAGCAGCGTAGAGGCGACAGGGGATTATAATTCACCCCTCCACTTT. The whole variable domain, remainder taken from reference TRBV9 and TRBJ1-6, is DSGVTQTPKHLITATGQRVTLRCSPRSGDLSVYWYQQSLDQGLQFLIQYYNGEERAKGNILERFSAQQFPDLHSELNLSSLELGDSALYFCASSVEATGDYNSPLHFGNGTRLTVT.

This chain joins TRBV2 and TRBJ1-5; 9 positions agree with TRBD1. Per the germline V gene, CDR1 is SNHLY and CDR2 is FYNNEI. The CDR3 loop spans 17 amino acids. The ends lost 2 bases at V and 5 bases at J; junction bases unmatched: 10. The CDR3 reads CASSERGTGNRDQPQHF. CDR3 sequence (DNA): TGTGCCAGCAGTGAAAGGGGGACAGGGAATCGGGATCAGCCCCAGCATTTT.